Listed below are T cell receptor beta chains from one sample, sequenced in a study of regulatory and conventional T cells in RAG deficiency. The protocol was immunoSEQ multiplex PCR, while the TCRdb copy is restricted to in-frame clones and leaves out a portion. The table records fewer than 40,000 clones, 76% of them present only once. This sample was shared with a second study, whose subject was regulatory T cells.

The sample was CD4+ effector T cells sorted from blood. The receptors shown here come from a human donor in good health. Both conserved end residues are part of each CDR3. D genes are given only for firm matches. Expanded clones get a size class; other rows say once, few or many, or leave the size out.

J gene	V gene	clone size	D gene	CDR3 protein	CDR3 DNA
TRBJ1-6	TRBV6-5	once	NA	CASRGDRMSSPLHF	TGTGCCAGCAGGGGCGACAGGATGAGTTCACCCCTCCACTTT
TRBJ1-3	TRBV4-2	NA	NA	CASSQDPSSGNTIYF	TGTGCCAGCAGCCAAGATCCTAGCTCTGGAAACACCATATATTTT
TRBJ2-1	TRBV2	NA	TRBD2	CASSSPSGGAAYNEQFF	TGTGCCAGCAGTTCCCCTAGCGGGGGGGCAGCCTACAATGAGCAGTTCTTC
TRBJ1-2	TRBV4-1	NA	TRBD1	CASSELQGVSYGYTF	TGCGCCAGCAGCGAATTACAGGGGGTTTCATATGGCTACACCTTC
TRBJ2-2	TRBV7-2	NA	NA	CASSPRYRVDGTGELFF	TGTGCCAGCAGCCCCCGGTATAGGGTGGATGGCACCGGGGAGCTGTTTTTT
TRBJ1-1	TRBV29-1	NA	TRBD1	CSVALRQGNTEAFF	TGCAGCGTCGCCCTCCGACAGGGGAACACTGAAGCTTTCTTT
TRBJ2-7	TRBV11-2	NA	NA	CASSLRGGATDEYF	TGTGCCAGCAGCTTAAGGGGGGGGGCAACGGATGAGTACTTC
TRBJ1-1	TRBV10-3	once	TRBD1	CAISPIDRGAFF	TGTGCCATCAGTCCTATCGACAGGGGGGCTTTCTTT
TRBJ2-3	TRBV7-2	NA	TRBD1	CASSLFYGQGASDTQYF	TGTGCCAGCAGCTTATTCTATGGCCAGGGGGCATCAGATACGCAGTATTTT
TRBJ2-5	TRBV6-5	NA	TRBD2	CASSLTGGPQETQYF	TGTGCCAGCAGTCTAACGGGGGGTCCCCAAGAGACCCAGTACTTC
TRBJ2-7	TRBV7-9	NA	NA	CASSSPGGRGSEQYF	TGTGCCAGCAGCTCTCCAGGGGGGCGGGGGTCCGAGCAGTACTTC
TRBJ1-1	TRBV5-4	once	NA	CAATNRDLYAEAFF	TGTGCCGCGACAAACAGGGATTTGTATGCTGAAGCTTTCTTT
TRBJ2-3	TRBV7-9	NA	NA	CASSPRTAASTDTQYF	TGTGCCAGCAGCCCCCGGACAGCCGCTAGCACAGATACGCAGTATTTT